The 22 T cell receptor beta chains presented below share a single source sample, sequenced in a study of spatial heterogeneity in lung cancer. The time point denotes: blood at routine non-recurrence follow-up after resection. TCRdb recomputed calls from the 5' RACE reads with MiXCR, one row per CDR3 protein. The data contain around 45,000 distinct CDR3 sequences, roughly 20% of them singletons. The specimen comprised PBMCs, sampled at follow-up. The receptors stem from a female donor with early-stage non-small cell lung cancer.

The rearrangement uses TRBV20-1 and TRBJ1-1; D call uncertain. Germline V gives CDR1 DFQATT, CDR2 SNEGSKA (reference sequence). V was cut by 4 bases and J by 1 base, with 16 bases left in between. The CDR3 length is 15 residues. CDR3 sequence reads: CSATMPRRQNTEAFF. The DNA of the CDR3 is TGCAGTGCTACCATGCCGAGACGCCAGAACACTGAAGCTTTCTTT.

The chain has TRBV7-9 and TRBJ1-5, with 7 nucleotides matching TRBD1. CDR3 length: 18 residues. Germline loops: CDR1 SEHNR, CDR2 FQNEAQ (reference sequence). The V and J ends lost 4 bases and 3 bases, in that order; junction bases with no gene match: 15. The CDR3 nucleotides are TGTGCCAGCAGCTCTCAACCTCGGGACAGAAAGAACAATCAGCCCCAGCATTTT. Translating it yields CASSSQPRDRKNNQPQHF.

In its sample, this clonotype was seen many times. The chain has TRBV18 and TRBJ1-5; D call uncertain. V lost 3 bases and J lost 0, with 15 bases in between. Germline V CDR1 and CDR2: KGHSH, LQKENI. This CDR3 region has 17 residues. CDR3 DNA: TGTGCCAGCTCACCTAACCCCTTCGGCGGTAGCAATCAGCCCCAGCATTTT. Translating gives CASSPNPFGGSNQPQHF.

V is TRBV25-1 and J is TRBJ2-3; a weak D match, TRBD1 (5 bases). Germline CDR1 is MGHDK and CDR2 is SYGVNS. The CDR3 runs to 13 residues. V gave up 4 bases and J gave up 11 bases, with 16 bases separating them. In DNA form, the CDR3 reads TGTGCCAGCAGTGGGTTCGTGTCGCAGGGGCAGTATTTT. Its translation is CASSGFVSQGQYF.

This clonotype was seen repeatedly, ten times or more. The chain employs TRBV5-1 and TRBJ1-1; 7 positions match TRBD1. Unmatched junction bases numbered 12, after V lost 3 bases and J lost 10 bases. The CDR3 spans 14 residues. Germline CDR1 and CDR2: SGHRS and YFSETQ. The CDR3 sequence: CASSSRTGTAVAFF. For the CDR3, the DNA is TGCGCCAGCAGCTCGCGGACCGGGACAGCTGTAGCTTTCTTT.

This clonotype was counted a few times. The chain carries TRBV20-1 and TRBJ2-5; D is ambiguous. Between the trimmed V and J ends, which lost 5 bases and 0 bases, there was a span of 7 bases. The CDR3 loop spans 12 amino acids. Germline CDR1 is DFQATT and CDR2 is SNEGSKA (reference sequence). The CDR3 DNA reads TGCAGTGCTTACGGAAACCAAGAGACCCAGTACTTC. Amino acid sequence: CSAYGNQETQYF.

This clonotype came up many times. The chain is built from TRBV5-1 and TRBJ1-5; D is unresolved. Deletions cut 5 bases from V and 5 bases from J, with 11 bases between. CDR3 length: 13 residues. Germline loops: CDR1 SGHRS, CDR2 YFSETQ. CDR3: CASRSRVDQPQHF. The CDR3 bases are TGCGCCAGCAGAAGTAGGGTGGATCAGCCCCAGCATTTT.

The chain uses TRBV27 and TRBJ2-1; possible D gene TRBD2, 7 bases. Trimming pared 1 base from V and 6 bases from J, leaving 28 bases between. This CDR3 has 20 amino acids. Germline CDR1 MNHEY, CDR2 SMNVEV (reference sequence). In nucleotides, the CDR3 is TGTGCCAGCAGTTTATTCCTTACCCCTACTAACCCTGGGGGGGCCAATGAGCAGTTCTTC. This translates into CASSLFLTPTNPGGANEQFF.

This clonotype was seen a few times. The CDR3 loop reads CASSPREHSNQPQHF. CDR3 sequence (DNA): TGTGCCAGCTCACCAAGGGAGCATAGCAATCAGCCCCAGCATTTT. J is TRBJ1-5 and V is TRBV18, with D uncertain. The CDR3 loop spans 15 amino acids. The ends were cut back, 2 bases at V and 0 bases at J, with 8 bases in the middle. Looked up from germline, CDR1 is KGHSH and CDR2 is LQKENI.

J is TRBJ2-5 and V is TRBV7-8, with D unclear. Per the germline V gene, CDR1 is SGHVS and CDR2 is FQNEAQ. V lost 5 bases, J lost 4 bases, and 17 bases lay in between. The CDR3 spans 15 residues. Here the CDR3 reads CASSLPGSLRETQYF. The CDR3 nucleotides read TGTGCCAGCAGCCTACCGGGTTCCTTAAGAGAGACCCAGTACTTC. The variable domain in full, completed from reference TRBV7-8 and TRBJ2-5, reads GAGVSQSPRYKVAKRGQDVALRCDPISGHVSLFWYQQALGQGPEFLTYFQNEAQLDKSGLPSDRFFAERPEGSVSTLKIQRTQQEDSAVYLCASSLPGSLRETQYFGPGTRLLVL.

The sample holds many counts of this clonotype. The chain is built from TRBV7-2 and TRBJ1-2; tentative D call: TRBD1 (5 bases). The V and J ends lost 1 base and 7 bases respectively, with 10 bases between them. Germline CDR1 SGHTA, CDR2 FQGNSA. The CDR3 has 13 amino acids. The CDR3, as DNA: TGTGCCAGCAGCTTAGGGGACGAAGGTGGCTACACCTTC. Protein: CASSLGDEGGYTF. The complete variable domain, with remaining parts taken from reference TRBV7-2 and TRBJ1-2, reads GAGVSQSPSNKVTEKGKDVELRCDPISGHTALYWYRQSLGQGLEFLIYFQGNSAPDKSGLPSDRFSAERTGGSVSTLTIQRTQQEDSAVYLCASSLGDEGGYTFGSGTRLTVV.

This clonotype is medium-sized (0.01 to 0.1%). The chain couples TRBV7-9 to TRBJ2-2; 7 bases match TRBD1. Germline trimming cut 6 bases from V and 4 bases from J; bases unmatched to any gene: 14. The CDR3 contains 17 residues. Germline values: CDR1 SEHNR, CDR2 FQNEAQ (reference sequence). The chain's CDR3 is CASSLNRQGRSTGELFF. The CDR3 DNA follows: TGTGCCAGCAGTCTTAACAGACAGGGTCGGAGCACCGGGGAGCTGTTTTTT. Together with reference TRBV7-9 and TRBJ2-2, the CDR3 gives the full variable domain: DTGVSQNPRHKITKRGQNVTFRCDPISEHNRLYWYRQTLGQGPEFLTYFQNEAQLEKSRLLSDRFSAERPKGSFSTLEIQRTEQGDSAMYLCASSLNRQGRSTGELFFGEGSRLTVL.

This chain connects TRBV10-3 to TRBJ2-1, with 8 bases matching TRBD2. Germline trimming cut 6 bases from V and 7 bases from J; bases unmatched to any gene: 11. The V gene's germline CDR1 is ENHRY and CDR2 SYGVKD. The CDR3 is 15 amino acids. The CDR3 loop reads CAISGSGSKSNEQFF. The CDR3, as DNA: TGTGCCATCAGCGGGAGCGGGAGTAAGTCAAATGAGCAGTTCTTC.

At least ten counts were recorded for this clonotype. This chain links TRBV7-3 with TRBJ2-1; 8 nucleotides match TRBD2. The V and J ends lost 5 bases and 6 bases, in that order; junction bases with no gene match: 9. The CDR3 totals 15 residues. Looked up from germline, CDR1 is SGHTA and CDR2 is FQGTGA. This CDR3 reads CASSPGTRIGNEQFF. The CDR3 DNA sequence: TGTGCCAGCAGCCCCGGGACTAGGATCGGCAATGAGCAGTTCTTC.

The table lists this clonotype with a few counts. This chain uses TRBV5-8 with TRBJ2-7; 7 nucleotides align to TRBD1. This CDR3 has 14 residues. Germline CDR1 is SGHTS and CDR2 is YDEGEE. J gave up 4 bases and V 4 bases, and 8 bases lay outside the gene matches. The CDR3 here is CASSPTGQRYEQYV. CDR3 nucleotides: TGTGCCAGCAGCCCGACAGGGCAAAGGTACGAGCAGTACGTC.

This clonotype was seen a few times. The chain employs TRBV11-2 and TRBJ2-1; weak D call: TRBD1 (6 bases). V shed 6 bases and J shed 3 bases, with 15 bases lying between them. From germline, CDR1 is SGHAT and CDR2 FQNNGV. CDR3 length equals 15 residues. The CDR3 nucleotides are TGTGCCAGCAGACAGGGCATAACCATCTACAATGAGCAGTTCTTC. Protein: CASRQGITIYNEQFF. Variable domain in full (rest from reference TRBV11-2 and TRBJ2-1): EAGVAQSPRYKIIEKRQSVAFWCNPISGHATLYWYQQILGQGPKLLIQFQNNGVVDDSQLPKDRFSAERLKGVDSTLKIQPAKLEDSAVYLCASRQGITIYNEQFFGPGTRLTVL.

The genes are TRBV12-3 or TRBV12-4 and TRBJ2-1; D is perhaps TRBD1 or TRBD2 (6 bases each). This CDR3 is 15 amino acids long. V lost 6 bases to trimming and J lost 10 bases, with 22 bases between them. This CDR3 is CASSLGGTGSGEQFF. CDR3 bases: TGTGCCAGCAGCCTCGGGGGCACGGGTAGCGGAGAGCAGTTCTTC.

In its sample, this clonotype was seen a few times. This chain connects TRBV2 to TRBJ1-1; perhaps TRBD1 as D (5 bases). V lost 7 bases to trimming and J lost 4 bases, with 13 bases between them. From germline, CDR1 is SNHLY and CDR2 FYNNEI. The CDR3 extends over 13 amino acids. The CDR3 sequence is CASILGGGTEAFF. The CDR3 DNA reads as TGTGCCAGCATTCTGGGGGGGGGCACTGAAGCTTTCTTT.

This clonotype is medium-sized (0.01 to 0.1%) in the sample. The chain couples TRBV12-3 or TRBV12-4 to TRBJ1-2; 9 bases line up with TRBD1. J was trimmed by 7 bases and V by 4 bases; bases with no gene match: 10. CDR3 length: 15 amino acids. The CDR3 nucleotides read TGTGCCAGCAGTTCGTCTGGACAGGGGATGTTTGGCTACACCTTC. Protein: CASSSSGQGMFGYTF.

This clonotype came up a few times. This sequence joins TRBV28 and TRBJ1-2; D might be TRBD1 (6 bases). The germline V and J ends were trimmed by 10 bases and 8 bases, with 14 bases remaining between them. This CDR3 region has 11 residues. Per the germline V gene, CDR1 is MDHEN and CDR2 is SYDVKM. CDR3 coding DNA: TGTGCCACCAAAACAGGGCAAGGCTACACCTTC. Its translation: CATKTGQGYTF.

This chain connects TRBV4-1 to TRBJ2-6; D not certain. The CDR3 runs 14 residues. Germline lookup yields CDR1 MGHRA and CDR2 YSYEKL. V was pared by 8 bases and J by 2 bases, with 10 bases between. The CDR3 is CASVPGPGANVLTF. In DNA form, the CDR3 reads TGCGCCAGCGTGCCAGGTCCTGGGGCCAACGTCCTGACTTTC.

This clonotype has more than one count but fewer than ten. The V call is TRBV5-1, the J call TRBJ2-2; no reliable D call. V lost 1 base and J lost 5, with 9 bases in between. The germline V gene encodes CDR1 SGHRS and CDR2 YFSETQ. This CDR3 has 14 amino acids. The CDR3 DNA is TGCGCCAGCAGCTTGTCCAGCCAAACCGGGGAGCTGTTTTTT. It yields the protein CASSLSSQTGELFF. Combining the CDR3 with reference TRBV5-1 and TRBJ2-2 gives the whole variable domain KAGVTQTPRYLIKTRGQQVTLSCSPISGHRSVSWYQQTPGQGLQFLFEYFSETQRNKGNFPGRFSGRQFSNSRSEMNVSTLELGDSALYLCASSLSSQTGELFFGEGSRLTVL.